A selection of T cell receptor beta chains follows, all from one sample in a study of identical twins. TCRdb used MiXCR to reprocess the 5' RACE reads, holding one entry per CDR3 protein. The table lists a few hundred thousand distinct CDR3 sequences, approximately 14% of them singletons. This sample also belongs to another study, concerning yellow fever vaccine responses in identical twins.

Sequenced sample: CD4+ T cells sorted from blood. These receptors originate from a woman under 30 in good health. Each CDR3 is given with its conserved first and last residue. A D gene is named only where the DNA matches it firmly. Not all rows give a size; the values are once, few, many and, for expanded clones, a class.

TRBV20-1	TRBJ2-1	15	-	few	CSARDLTRGGNEQFF	TGCAGTGCTAGAGATCTAACCAGGGGTGGCAATGAGCAGTTCTTC
TRBV5-6	TRBJ2-3	13	-	-	CAFAWDRTDTQYF	TGTGCCTTTGCGTGGGATCGCACAGATACGCAGTATTTT
TRBV6-2/TRBV6-3	TRBJ2-7	18	-	few	CASPPPGVPTPTSYEQYF	TGTGCCAGCCCCCCCCCGGGGGTCCCAACCCCCACCTCCTACGAGCAGTACTTC
TRBV24-1	TRBJ2-7	13	TRBD2	-	CATSVAGVYEQYF	TGTGCCACCAGTGTAGCGGGAGTCTACGAGCAGTACTTC
TRBV5-4	TRBJ2-3	15	TRBD2	-	CASTLSGASTDTQYF	TGTGCCAGCACCCTAAGCGGGGCTAGCACAGATACGCAGTATTTT
TRBV10-3	TRBJ1-3	15	-	-	CAISDRGITGNTIYF	TGTGCCATCAGTGATAGGGGCATCACTGGAAACACCATATATTTT
TRBV4-1	TRBJ2-5	15	TRBD1	few	CASSQTTGRQETQYF	TGCGCCAGCAGCCAGACGACAGGGCGGCAAGAGACCCAGTACTTC
TRBV10-3	TRBJ2-3	14	TRBD1	few	CAISDRDRGDTQYF	TGTGCCATCAGTGATCGGGACAGGGGAGATACGCAGTATTTT
TRBV10-3	TRBJ2-1	15	TRBD2	-	CAISDRAGGNNEQFF	TGTGCCATCAGTGACAGGGCGGGAGGTAACAATGAGCAGTTCTTC
TRBV20-1	TRBJ2-1	15	-	few	CSAPPRGMRQWEQFF	TGCAGTGCCCCCCCACGAGGGATGCGGCAATGGGAGCAGTTCTTC
TRBV6-5	TRBJ2-3	14	-	-	CASSLLDRTDTQYF	TGTGCCAGCAGTTTATTAGACCGCACAGATACGCAGTATTTT
TRBV21-1	TRBJ1-2	13	-	-	CASSLGGTSGYTF	TGTGCCAGCTCTCTCGGGGGTACCTCTGGCTACACCTTC
TRBV12-3/TRBV12-4	TRBJ1-3	14	-	few	CASSFKVSGNTIYF	TGTGCCAGCAGTTTTAAGGTGTCCGGAAACACCATATATTTT
TRBV29-1	TRBJ2-3	14	-	few	CSVPLVESTDTQYF	TGCAGCGTGCCATTGGTGGAAAGCACAGATACGCAGTATTTT
TRBV10-3	TRBJ2-3	11	TRBD2	few	CAIGGGDTQYF	TGTGCCATCGGCGGGGGAGATACGCAGTATTTT
TRBV5-5	TRBJ2-1	16	TRBD1	few	CASSLKDRVYYHEQFF	TGTGCCAGCAGCTTGAAGGACAGGGTGTATTACCATGAGCAGTTCTTC
TRBV5-1	TRBJ1-1	12	-	many	CASSLGEGDAFF	TGCGCCAGCAGCTTGGGGGAGGGGGACGCTTTCTTT
TRBV7-2	TRBJ2-3	14	-	many	CASSLSVGTDTQYF	TGTGCCAGCAGCTTAAGCGTTGGCACAGATACGCAGTATTTT
TRBV14	TRBJ2-1	14	TRBD2	-	CASSPITGGNEQFF	TGTGCCAGCAGCCCGATCACGGGAGGCAATGAGCAGTTCTTC
TRBV5-6	TRBJ2-4	18	TRBD2	-	CASSLEGLAEPSKNIQYF	TGTGCCAGCAGCTTGGAGGGACTAGCGGAGCCCTCCAAAAACATTCAGTACTTC
TRBV9	TRBJ2-5	13	-	few	CASSGGTAETQYF	TGTGCCAGCAGCGGAGGAACGGCGGAGACCCAGTACTTC
TRBV2	TRBJ2-7	18	-	-	CASSPRGIEGGQRSEQYF	TGTGCCAGCAGCCCGCGCGGAATTGAGGGGGGCCAAAGGTCTGAGCAGTACTTC
TRBV20-1	TRBJ2-7	13	TRBD2	few	CSAQREAGWEQYF	TGCAGTGCTCAGCGGGAGGCAGGATGGGAGCAGTACTTC
TRBV9	TRBJ2-2	13	-	few	CASSVGSTGELFF	TGTGCCAGCAGCGTAGGATCCACCGGGGAGCTGTTTTTT
TRBV7-3	TRBJ2-2	16	TRBD2	-	CASSFVGTTNTGELFF	TGTGCCAGCAGCTTTGTCGGGACTACGAACACCGGGGAGCTGTTTTTT
TRBV7-9	TRBJ2-7	17	TRBD2	few	CASSSRTSLDGNYEQYF	TGTGCCAGCAGCTCCCGGACTAGCCTCGACGGAAACTACGAGCAGTACTTC
TRBV20-1	TRBJ2-1	14	TRBD2	-	CSAQLAGGNNEQFF	TGCAGTGCACAACTAGCGGGAGGAAACAATGAGCAGTTCTTC
TRBV7-2	TRBJ2-7	16	TRBD2	-	CASSDGTSGSRYEQYF	TGTGCCAGCAGCGACGGGACTAGCGGGAGTCGTTACGAGCAGTACTTC
TRBV18	TRBJ1-3	16	TRBD1	-	CASSAGTGSSGNTIYF	TGTGCCAGCTCAGCCGGGACAGGCAGCTCTGGAAACACCATATATTTT
TRBV5-1	TRBJ2-3	16	-	few	CASGWSGAGSADTQYF	TGCGCCTCGGGGTGGTCGGGGGCCGGGAGCGCAGATACGCAGTATTTT
TRBV3-1	TRBJ1-2	14	TRBD1	few	CASSQAPTGAGYTF	TGTGCCAGCAGCCAAGCGCCAACAGGGGCTGGCTACACCTTC
TRBV7-9	TRBJ2-3	12	-	-	CASSTGIGTQYF	TGTGCCAGCAGCACCGGGATTGGTACGCAGTATTTT
TRBV12-3/TRBV12-4	TRBJ1-1	13	-	few	CASSLFMNTEAFF	TGTGCCAGCAGTTTATTCATGAACACTGAAGCTTTCTTT
TRBV20-1	TRBJ1-1	13	-	few	CSASPGRNTEAFF	TGCAGTGCTAGTCCAGGGAGGAACACTGAAGCTTTCTTT
TRBV5-1	TRBJ2-1	17	-	many	CASSGMGGPNSYNEQFF	TGCGCCAGCAGCGGTATGGGCGGGCCAAACTCCTACAATGAGCAGTTCTTC
TRBV24-1	TRBJ2-1	14	-	-	CATSDEQGYNEQFF	TGTGCCACCAGTGATGAACAGGGATACAATGAGCAGTTCTTC
TRBV20-1	TRBJ2-7	14	TRBD2	few	CSARPGRGNYEQYF	TGCAGTGCTAGACCCGGGAGGGGTAACTACGAGCAGTACTTC
TRBV6-1	TRBJ2-1	15	TRBD2	-	CASTDGSGSRIEQFF	TGTGCCAGCACCGACGGTAGCGGGAGCCGGATTGAGCAGTTCTTC
TRBV20-1	TRBJ2-3	14	-	-	CSARPVVGTDTQYF	TGCAGTGCTAGGCCCGTAGTCGGCACAGATACGCAGTATTTT
TRBV7-2	TRBJ2-4	13	TRBD1	few	CASSTRDSSLKDF	TGTGCCAGCAGCACCCGGGACAGTTCGTTAAAGGACTTC
TRBV28	TRBJ2-7	15	TRBD2	few	CASSRASGSPGEQYF	TGTGCCAGCAGTCGGGCTAGCGGGTCCCCGGGGGAGCAGTACTTC
TRBV5-1	TRBJ1-4	16	-	few	CASSSGRPGTNEKLFF	TGCGCCAGCAGCTCCGGACGGCCCGGTACTAATGAAAAACTGTTTTTT
TRBV27	TRBJ2-5	13	-	-	CASSFRKWETQYF	TGTGCCAGCAGTTTTCGGAAATGGGAGACCCAGTACTTC
TRBV5-1	TRBJ2-7	13	-	once	CASSPAAGSEQYF	TGCGCCAGCAGCCCCGCCGCAGGGAGCGAGCAGTACTTC
TRBV7-8	TRBJ2-5	18	TRBD1	few	CASSLAISRGGGQETQYF	TGTGCCAGCAGCTTAGCGATAAGTAGAGGGGGCGGGCAAGAGACCCAGTACTTC